What follows is one TCR beta chain and its context. The entry originates in a study of cytomegalovirus exposure and HLA in healthy donors. The primer mix had 60 Vbeta and 13 Jbeta primers. The assay was immunoSEQ multiplex PCR, and TCRdb's table has in-frame clones only and misses some. This table holds about 95,000 clones, roughly three quarters found once. The CDR3 is 12 amino acids. Deletions cut 2 bases from V and 7 bases from J, with 9 bases between. Germline V lookup: CDR1 SGHRS, CDR2 YFSETQ. V usage is TRBV5-1 and J usage is TRBJ1-2; perhaps TRBD1 as D (5 bases). The sequence derives from a woman in her thirties or forties in good health and CMV-seronegative. The sequencing sample was made of PBMCs. CDR3 region: CASSFGQGGYTF. For the CDR3, the DNA is TGCGCCAGCAGCTTTGGGCAGGGTGGCTACACCTTC.